This T cell receptor (beta chain) was captured by sequencing in a study of shared clonotypes between healthy human individuals. On the study more broadly: Two women and a few men aged 18 to 49 served as donors.

With respect to this clone: Its antigen remains unknown.

Whole-study findings and limits: Memory subsets generally showed smaller estimated richness than naive subsets did. Only blood underwent sampling, and tissue repertoires likely differ. Compared with clonotypes that all four donors shared, non-shared clonotypes had lower generation probabilities.

Produced via immunoSEQ multiplex PCR; TCRdb's table is partial and in-frame only. The sample has about 2.4 million clones, 93% seen once. The specimen was naive CD4+ T cells from PBMCs. Subset here: CD45RA+ positively selected. This clonotype was sampled from a man aged 18 to 29 in good health. Some clones in this sample may be carry-over from other donors' samples.

CDR3 protein: CSVESGRGPDTQYF. In nucleotides, the CDR3 is TGCAGCGTTGAATCGGGCAGGGGGCCCGATACGCAGTATTTT. J is TRBJ2-3 and V is TRBV29-1, with 8 bases aligning to TRBD1. V shed 2 bases, J shed 6 bases, and the junction held 7 bases outside the gene matches. Germline CDR1 SQVTM, CDR2 ANQGSEA. This CDR3 region has 14 residues.